The rows below give T cell receptor beta chains drawn from one sample of a study of identical twins. TCRdb itself ran the 5' RACE reads through MiXCR, one entry per CDR3 protein. The table records roughly 470,000 distinct CDR3 sequences, around an eighth of them present only once. Separately, the same data were catalogued under a study of yellow fever vaccine responses in identical twins.

The sample comprised CD4+ T cells sorted from blood. The origin of the receptors is a woman under 30 in good health. Both conserved end residues are part of each CDR3. D genes are given only for firm matches. Size is omitted from some rows. Given values are once, few, many or a class for expanded clones.

D gene	clone size	J gene	V gene	CDR3 protein	CDR3 DNA
NA	NA	TRBJ2-3	TRBV11-2	CASSHRFGNTQYF	TGTGCCAGCAGCCATAGGTTCGGCAATACGCAGTATTTT
NA	many	TRBJ2-7	TRBV20-1	CSATDGRSYEQYF	TGCAGTGCTACAGACGGACGGTCCTACGAGCAGTACTTC
NA	few	TRBJ2-1	TRBV29-1	CSVVGGPPYNEQFF	TGCAGCGTAGTTGGGGGTCCCCCCTACAATGAGCAGTTCTTC
TRBD1	NA	TRBJ2-7	TRBV7-8	CASSLARTGPHEQYF	TGTGCCAGCAGCTTAGCGCGGACAGGGCCCCACGAGCAGTACTTC
NA	NA	TRBJ2-7	TRBV15	CATSRVTGLHEQYF	TGTGCCACCAGCAGGGTAACAGGGCTCCACGAGCAGTACTTC
NA	NA	TRBJ1-2	TRBV6-1	CASSERKYGYTF	TGTGCCAGCAGTGAACGGAAGTATGGCTACACCTTC
NA	NA	TRBJ2-2	TRBV6-1	CASRPTGLLTGELFF	TGTGCCAGCAGGCCTACAGGGCTCCTTACCGGGGAGCTGTTTTTT
NA	NA	TRBJ2-3	TRBV18	CASSNGATGTDTQYF	TGTGCCAGCTCTAACGGGGCTACCGGCACAGATACGCAGTATTTT
NA	NA	TRBJ2-3	TRBV2	CASSEESTDTQYF	TGTGCCAGCAGTGAGGAAAGTACAGATACGCAGTATTTT
NA	many	TRBJ2-5	TRBV12-3/TRBV12-4	CASNAGETQYF	TGTGCCAGCAACGCCGGAGAGACCCAGTACTTC
NA	NA	TRBJ2-3	TRBV7-2	CASSNSLDTQYF	TGTGCCAGCAGCAATAGTTTGGATACGCAGTATTTT
NA	NA	TRBJ2-1	TRBV6-2/TRBV6-3	CASTVRDSSYNEQFF	TGTGCCAGCACAGTCCGGGACTCATCCTACAATGAGCAGTTCTTC
NA	few	TRBJ2-5	TRBV10-3	CAISESAKETQYF	TGTGCCATCAGTGAGTCAGCGAAAGAGACCCAGTACTTC
NA	few	TRBJ2-2	TRBV19	CASSSQRVRNTGELFF	TGTGCCAGTAGTTCCCAGCGTGTAAGGAACACCGGGGAGCTGTTTTTT
NA	few	TRBJ2-1	TRBV18	CASSLRLRDEQFF	TGTGCCAGCTCACTGCGACTCCGGGATGAGCAGTTCTTC
NA	many	TRBJ1-2	TRBV28	CASSPPGMAGYTF	TGTGCCAGCAGTCCTCCGGGGATGGCGGGCTACACCTTC
TRBD2	NA	TRBJ2-3	TRBV20-1	CSASVRTSGRDTQYF	TGCAGTGCTAGTGTTCGGACTAGCGGGAGGGATACGCAGTATTTT
NA	few	TRBJ2-3	TRBV19	CASSLSRDTQYF	TGTGCCAGTAGTCTGTCAAGGGATACGCAGTATTTT
TRBD2	few	TRBJ2-5	TRBV3-1	CASSQGTRGETQYF	TGTGCCAGCAGCCAAGGGACTAGGGGTGAGACCCAGTACTTC
NA	NA	TRBJ2-1	TRBV10-3	CAARGDNEQFF	TGTGCCGCCAGGGGTGACAATGAGCAGTTCTTC
NA	NA	TRBJ1-4	TRBV9	CASSVDGTGNEKLFF	TGTGCCAGCAGCGTAGATGGGACGGGGAATGAAAAACTGTTTTTT
NA	many	TRBJ1-1	TRBV12-3/TRBV12-4	CASSSKGGNTEAFF	TGTGCCAGCAGTTCTAAGGGGGGAAACACTGAAGCTTTCTTT
TRBD1	NA	TRBJ2-7	TRBV5-1	CASSLVTGGGAGEQYF	TGCGCCAGCAGCTTGGTGACAGGGGGCGGCGCGGGGGAGCAGTACTTC
TRBD1	NA	TRBJ2-1	TRBV7-9	CASSSPGQGLNEQFF	TGTGCCAGCAGCTCCCCGGGACAGGGGCTAAATGAGCAGTTCTTC
NA	many	TRBJ2-1	TRBV7-3	CASSPFDAGPQFF	TGTGCCAGCAGCCCCTTTGATGCGGGGCCGCAGTTCTTC
TRBD2	NA	TRBJ2-1	TRBV20-1	CSARVIVGGRNEQFF	TGCAGTGCTAGAGTAATTGTCGGCGGGAGAAATGAGCAGTTCTTC
TRBD2	NA	TRBJ2-2	TRBV11-2	CASSLKFGSGGPSPTGELFF	TGTGCCAGCAGCTTAAAATTTGGTAGCGGGGGCCCCTCCCCCACCGGGGAGCTGTTTTTT
NA	NA	TRBJ2-3	TRBV2	CASKRLVESDTQYF	TGTGCCAGCAAGAGACTAGTAGAGTCAGATACGCAGTATTTT